A single sample is the source of the 7 T cell receptor beta chains below, sequenced in a study of molecular identifiers for immune sequencing clone quantification. TCRdb reanalysed the PCR reads using MiXCR and keeps one entry per CDR3 protein. The sample lists 60,000 to 70,000 distinct CDR3 sequences, 17% occurring once. Specimen: naive CD8+ T cells from blood, with Jurkat cell RNA spiked in. Subset given: FACS-sorted CD8+CD4-CCR7+CD45RA+ naive T cells. The receptors shown here come from a human donor in good health. Some libraries in this study had Jurkat cell RNA spiked in.

This clonotype was detected ten times or more. The J gene is TRBJ2-3, the V gene TRBV10-3; TRBD2 aligns across 7 bases. The CDR3 loop spans 13 amino acids. The J segment lost 4 bases and the V segment lost 4 bases, leaving 2 bases of the junction unmatched. Germline-derived CDR1 and CDR2 are ENHRY and SYGVKD. CDR3 residues: CAISGTRPDTQYF. In DNA, the CDR3 is TGTGCCATCAGTGGGACTAGGCCAGATACGCAGTATTTT.

This clonotype was detected ten times or more. The chain joins TRBV29-1 to TRBJ2-2; D is unresolved. Germline V gene data show CDR1 as SQVTM and CDR2 as ANQGSEA. V lost 6 bases and J lost 4, with 6 bases in between. The CDR3 covers 11 residues. The CDR3 loop is CSVWATGELFF. Here the CDR3 DNA reads TGCAGCGTGTGGGCCACCGGGGAGCTGTTTTTT.

This clonotype appeared many times. The chain carries TRBV27 and TRBJ1-1, with a weak D call TRBD1 (5 bases). The CDR3 runs to 15 residues. The V end lost 2 bases, the J end lost 5 bases, and 15 bases lay between the germline ends. Germline CDR1 and CDR2: MNHEY and SMNVEV (reference sequence). The CDR3 coding sequence is TGTGCCAGCAGTTTAAGGCAGGGCATGCGGACTGAAGCTTTCTTT. Residues: CASSLRQGMRTEAFF.

This clonotype has at least ten counts. The chain has TRBV6-5 and TRBJ1-1; no reliable D call. The CDR3 covers 15 residues. CDR1 MNHEY and CDR2 SVGAGI come from the germline V gene. Trimming took off 2 bases at V and 0 bases at J, with 10 bases between the two ends. CDR3 bases: TGTGCCAGCAGTTACGGCCGGGCAATGAACACTGAAGCTTTCTTT. This codes for CASSYGRAMNTEAFF.

This clonotype was seen only once. This may come from a read error, since a much larger clone is one base off. J is TRBJ2-2 and V is TRBV12-3 or TRBV12-4; D not certain. This CDR3 is 12 amino acids long. V was clipped by 5 bases and J by 7 bases, with 8 bases between them. CDR3 loop: CASSQDSGELFF. CDR3 in DNA: TGTGCCAGCAGTCAGGATAGCGGGGAGCTGTTTTTT.

A few counts support this clonotype. A much larger clone sits a single nucleotide away, making a read error possible. The V and J genes are TRBV4-1 and TRBJ1-1, with D possibly matching TRBD1 (5 bases). Germline CDR1 and CDR2: MGHRA and YSYEKL. The CDR3 spans 16 residues. CDR3 DNA: TGCGCCAGCAGTACAAGGATGTTTTCGGGGGATCCTGAATCTTTCTTT. It yields the protein CASSTRMFSGDPESFF.

This clonotype was seen at least ten times. The chain carries TRBV7-2 and TRBJ1-5; 8 bases fit TRBD1. Germline trimming cut 1 base from V and 3 bases from J; bases unmatched to any gene: 2. Germline-derived CDR1 and CDR2 are SGHTA and FQGNSA. The CDR3 runs to 15 residues. The CDR3 loop reads CASSLGDRPNQPQHF. The CDR3, as DNA: TGTGCCAGCAGCTTAGGGGACAGGCCCAATCAGCCCCAGCATTTT.